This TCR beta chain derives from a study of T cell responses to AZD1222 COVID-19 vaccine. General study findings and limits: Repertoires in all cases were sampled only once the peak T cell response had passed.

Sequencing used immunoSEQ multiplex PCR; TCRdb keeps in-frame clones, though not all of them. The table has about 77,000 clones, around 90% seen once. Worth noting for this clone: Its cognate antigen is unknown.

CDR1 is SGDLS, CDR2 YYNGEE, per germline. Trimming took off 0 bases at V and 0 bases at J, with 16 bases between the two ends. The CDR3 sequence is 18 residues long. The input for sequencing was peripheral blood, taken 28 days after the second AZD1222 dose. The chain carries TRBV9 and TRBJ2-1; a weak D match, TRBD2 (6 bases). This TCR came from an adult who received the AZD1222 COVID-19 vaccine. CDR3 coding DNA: TGTGCCAGCAGCGTAGGAGGAGGGCCAGACTTCTCCTACAATGAGCAGTTCTTC. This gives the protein CASSVGGGPDFSYNEQFF.